The TCR beta chain described here comes from a study of OX40 agonist ivuxolimab in advanced cancers. Background on the study: The patients' treatment was ivuxolimab, an agonistic anti-OX40 (CD134) antibody. Patients achieving partial responses numbered three: one hepatocellular carcinoma case and two cutaneous melanoma cases. Study conclusions and caveats: The CD4+ and CD8+ T cells in the blood had expanded clonally by week 6 at 0.1 to 3.0 mg/kg.

TCRdb's copy holds only in-frame clones and misses some; the assay was immunoSEQ multiplex PCR. The repertoire holds almost 80,000 clones, with 84% as singletons. Points on this clone: Its matching antigen is unknown.

This clonotype was obtained from an adult with an advanced solid tumor such as melanoma, head and neck, liver or kidney cancer. The input for sequencing was CD4+ or CD8+ T cells sorted from blood, taken in a trial of the OX40 agonist ivuxolimab.

The CDR3 reads CASSLVGGGARDTQYF. In DNA form, the CDR3 reads TGCGCCAGCAGCTTGGTTGGCGGGGGGGCCAGAGATACGCAGTATTTT. The V and J genes are TRBV5-1 and TRBJ2-3; 9 bases map to TRBD2. V was clipped by 0 bases and J by 5 bases; unmatched bases: 7. Germline V gene sequence: CDR1 SGHRS, CDR2 YFSETQ. This CDR3 is 16 amino acids long.